This is a list of T cell receptor beta chains from one sample in a study of CD8 T cells in ankylosing spondylitis. TCRdb analysed the 5' RACE reads with MiXCR anew, one entry per CDR3 protein. Counted here are approximately 400,000 distinct CDR3 sequences, 17% occurring once; the ten biggest clones make up approximately 1%. The material sequenced was blood, either unsorted or a sorted T cell fraction (not recorded which). The receptors originated from a male donor with ankylosing spondylitis. The CDR3 runs from the conserved cysteine through the conserved F or W. The D gene is left open where the match is weak. Part of the rows lack a size; the others show once, few, many or a class for expanded clones.

TRBJ1-6	TRBD1	NA	TRBV27	16	TGTGCCAGCAGTTCACGGACAGGGACGTGGAATTCACCCCTCCACTTT	CASSSRTGTWNSPLHF
TRBJ2-5	NA	NA	TRBV15	13	TGTGCCACCAGCATAACTAGGAAAGAGACCCAGCACTTC	CATSITRKETQHF
TRBJ2-7	NA	NA	TRBV4-3	13	TGCGCCAGCAGCCAAGATGGACACTACGAGCAGTACTTC	CASSQDGHYEQYF
TRBJ2-2	TRBD1	few	TRBV2	16	TGTGCCAGCAGCAAACAGGGGGCGAGGGTCACCGGGGAGCTGTTTTTT	CASSKQGARVTGELFF
TRBJ2-3	NA	NA	TRBV7-2	14	TGTGCCAGCAGCTTAATGCCGGGAGCAGATACGCAGTATTTT	CASSLMPGADTQYF
TRBJ2-7	NA	NA	TRBV5-1	17	TGCGCCAGCAGCTTGGGTCGGCTAGCGAACGAAGCCTACGAGCAGTACTTC	CASSLGRLANEAYEQYF
TRBJ2-1	NA	few	TRBV21-1	18	TGTGCCAGCAGCAAAGAACCGGGACTAGCGGGAGATCGAAATGAGCAGTTCTTC	CASSKEPGLAGDRNEQFF
TRBJ2-5	NA	few	TRBV24-1	14	TGTGCCACCAGTGACCCGAGTTATAAAGAGACCCAGTACTTC	CATSDPSYKETQYF
TRBJ1-5	TRBD1	NA	TRBV20-1	15	TGCAGTGCACTCCCGGGACAGGGGACAAATCAGCCCCAGCATTTT	CSALPGQGTNQPQHF
TRBJ1-1	NA	few	TRBV30	13	TGTGCCTGGAGTTCACAGGGGAACACTGAAGCTTTCTTT	CAWSSQGNTEAFF
TRBJ1-1	NA	few	TRBV21-1	14	TGTGCCAGCAGCAATCAGACGGATAACACTGAAGCTTTCTTT	CASSNQTDNTEAFF
TRBJ2-5	TRBD1	few	TRBV4-1	16	TGCGCCAGCAGCCAACCGAGGGGGACAGGGCGAGAGACCCAGTACTTC	CASSQPRGTGRETQYF
TRBJ2-1	TRBD2	NA	TRBV5-1	13	TGCGCCAGCAGCTTGAGCGGGGGGTTTTTGCAGTTCTTC	CASSLSGGFLQFF
TRBJ1-1	NA	NA	TRBV12-3/TRBV12-4	14	TGTGCCAGCAGTTTGAAAGGGGGGAGTGCAAAAGCTTTCTTT	CASSLKGGSAKAFF
TRBJ2-4	NA	few	TRBV20-1	13	TGCAGTGAAACCTATATAGCCAAAAACATTCAGTACTTC	CSETYIAKNIQYF
TRBJ1-1	NA	many	TRBV7-2	13	TGTGCCAGCAGATCACAGGATTACACTGAAGCTTTCTTT	CASRSQDYTEAFF
TRBJ2-3	NA	few	TRBV7-9	15	TGTGCCAGCAGCTTAGTAGCTTTGGTGGGAGATACGCAGTATTTT	CASSLVALVGDTQYF
TRBJ2-1	NA	few	TRBV7-3	16	TGTGCCAGCAGCTTAACGGGGGCGTTCCCTTACAATGAGCAGTTCTTC	CASSLTGAFPYNEQFF
TRBJ1-2	TRBD1	few	TRBV10-3	13	TGTGCCATCAGGGTGACAGGGGTTCATGGCTACACCTTC	CAIRVTGVHGYTF
TRBJ2-3	NA	few	TRBV20-1	12	TGCAGTGCTAGAGTCGGGCGGCATACGCAGTATTTT	CSARVGRHTQYF
TRBJ1-4	NA	NA	TRBV6-5	15	TGTGCCAGCAGTTACTCGGCCAGCCCCACCGAAAAACTGTTTTTT	CASSYSASPTEKLFF
TRBJ2-3	NA	few	TRBV5-1	13	TGCGCCAGCAGCTTTGTGGCATCAGATACGCAGTATTTT	CASSFVASDTQYF
TRBJ2-1	NA	NA	TRBV5-1	15	TGCGCCAGCAGCTTGATTTGGAGCTCCTACAATGAGCAGTTCTTC	CASSLIWSSYNEQFF
TRBJ2-3	NA	many	TRBV10-3	15	TGTGCCATCAGCCTTAGCGACCTTTTAACAGATACGCAGTATTTT	CAISLSDLLTDTQYF
TRBJ2-2	NA	NA	TRBV12-3/TRBV12-4	15	TGTGCCAGCAGGGGTAGGGGTGCGAACACCGGGGAGCTGTTTTTT	CASRGRGANTGELFF
TRBJ2-7	TRBD2	few	TRBV20-1	17	TGCAGTGCTAGAGATGCCCGGACTAGCGGGAGCTCCTACGAGCAGTACTTC	CSARDARTSGSSYEQYF
TRBJ1-2	NA	NA	TRBV7-3	14	TGTGCCAGCAGCTTAGCGGGAGTGGGCTATGGCTACACCTTC	CASSLAGVGYGYTF
TRBJ1-3	NA	few	TRBV7-2	14	TGTGCCAGCAGCCGGCTGACAGATGGCAACACCATATATTTT	CASSRLTDGNTIYF
TRBJ1-1	NA	NA	TRBV20-1	11	TGCAGTGCTAAAAGACAGACTGAAGCTTTCTTT	CSAKRQTEAFF
TRBJ1-5	NA	few	TRBV7-2	15	TGTGCCAGCAGCTTATCCCCCAAGTCAGATCAGCCCCAGCATTTT	CASSLSPKSDQPQHF
TRBJ2-2	NA	NA	TRBV27	14	TGTGCCAGCAGTTTTTACCGATTTACCGGGGAGCTGTTTTTT	CASSFYRFTGELFF
TRBJ1-1	TRBD1	NA	TRBV19	15	TGTGCCAGTAGTATAGTAGGGACAGGGGCCACTGAAGCTTTCTTT	CASSIVGTGATEAFF
TRBJ1-1	NA	NA	TRBV7-2	13	TGTGCCAGCAGCCCTTTTAACCCAACTGAAGCTTTCTTT	CASSPFNPTEAFF